The present T cell receptor (beta chain) was sequenced within a study of blood T cell repertoires in COVID-19. Study at large: Sites in the United States, Italy and Spain provided acute and convalescent COVID-19 samples.

This CDR3 has 14 residues. The V gene lost 2 bases and the J gene lost 1 base, with 8 bases spanning the gap. Per the germline V gene, CDR1 is MGHDK and CDR2 is SYGVNS. The table came from immunoSEQ multiplex PCR; TCRdb's copy has only in-frame clones and leaves some out. This sample yields about 300,000 clones, of which 83% are seen a single time; over 8.5% belongs to the top ten. The genes are TRBV25-1 and TRBJ2-5; D is unclear. Sequencing was carried out using peripheral blood. This sequence was found in a woman aged 50 to 65 who had recovered from COVID-19. CDR3 nucleotide sequence: TGTGCCAGCAGTGAAATCCTCCTCCAAGAGACCCAGTACTTC. Its translation: CASSEILLQETQYF. Full variable domain (missing parts from reference TRBV25-1 and TRBJ2-5): EADIYQTPRYLVIGTGKKITLECSQTMGHDKMYWYQQDPGMELHLIHYSYGVNSTEKGDLSSESTVSRIRTEHFPLTLESARPSHTSQYLCASSEILLQETQYFGPGTRLLVL.